This TCR beta chain was identified in a study of T cell responses to AZD1222 COVID-19 vaccine. A word on this clone: Its antigen remains unknown.

Only in-frame clones appear in the TCRdb table, and some are missing; sequencing was by immunoSEQ multiplex PCR. This repertoire shows 250,000 to 300,000 clones, roughly 93% found once; its top ten account for roughly 0.5%. Trimming removed 7 bases from V and 0 bases from J, with 6 bases in between. Germline V gene lookup returns CDR1 MDHEN and CDR2 SYDVKM. The CDR3 totals 13 residues. Points from the study as a whole: Donors in the cohort were predominantly white British and more often female, and clonal diversity was possibly underestimated. Repertoire sampling happened only post peak T cell response.

The TCR originated in an adult who received the AZD1222 COVID-19 vaccine. The chain recombines TRBV28 with TRBJ1-4; no firm D call. The sample consisted of peripheral blood, taken 28 days after the second AZD1222 dose. The CDR3 loop is CASKRATNEKLFF. The CDR3 DNA is TGTGCCAGCAAGAGGGCAACTAATGAAAAACTGTTTTTT.